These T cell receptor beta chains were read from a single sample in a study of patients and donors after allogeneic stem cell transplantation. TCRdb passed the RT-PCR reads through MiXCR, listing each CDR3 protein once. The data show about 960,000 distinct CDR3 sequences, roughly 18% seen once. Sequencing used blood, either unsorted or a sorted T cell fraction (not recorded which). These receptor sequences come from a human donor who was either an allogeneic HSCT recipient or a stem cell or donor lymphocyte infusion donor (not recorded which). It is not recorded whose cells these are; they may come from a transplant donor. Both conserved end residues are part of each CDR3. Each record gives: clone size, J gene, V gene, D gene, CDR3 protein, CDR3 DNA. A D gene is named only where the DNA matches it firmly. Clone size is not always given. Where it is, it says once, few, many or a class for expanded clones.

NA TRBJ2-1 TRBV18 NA CASSHDYYNEQFF TGTGCCAGCTCACACGACTACTACAATGAGCAGTTCTTC
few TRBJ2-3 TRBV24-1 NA CATSDSRRGEADTQYF TGTGCCACCAGTGATAGTCGCAGGGGAGAGGCAGATACGCAGTATTTT
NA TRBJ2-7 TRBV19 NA CASSGTTGPYEQYF TGTGCCAGTAGTGGAACGACAGGACCCTACGAGCAGTACTTC
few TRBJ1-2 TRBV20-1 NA CSAREGRQFYGYTF TGCAGTGCTAGAGAAGGGAGACAGTTCTATGGCTACACCTTC
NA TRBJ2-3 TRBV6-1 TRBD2 CASSRKPGLAGADTQYF TGTGCCAGCAGTAGAAAGCCGGGACTAGCGGGAGCGGATACGCAGTATTTT
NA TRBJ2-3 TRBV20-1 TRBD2 CSATSGGGGGNTQYF TGCAGTGCTACATCTGGCGGGGGGGGTGGAAATACGCAGTATTTT
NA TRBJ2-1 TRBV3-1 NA CASSRYPNNEQFF TGTGCCAGCAGCCGGTACCCTAACAATGAGCAGTTCTTC
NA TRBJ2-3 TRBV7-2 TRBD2 CASSISGGHTDTQYF TGTGCCAGCAGCATTAGCGGGGGCCACACAGATACGCAGTATTTT
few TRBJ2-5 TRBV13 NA CASSLATFGGTETQYF TGTGCCAGCAGCTTAGCCACCTTTGGGGGGACGGAGACCCAGTACTTC
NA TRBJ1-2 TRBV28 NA CACRVLNYGYTF TGTGCCTGCCGCGTCCTTAACTATGGCTACACCTTC
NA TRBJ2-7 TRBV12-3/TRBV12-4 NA CASSRDQGRYEQYF TGTGCCAGCAGCCGTGACCAGGGAAGATACGAGCAGTACTTC
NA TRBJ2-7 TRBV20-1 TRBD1 CSARGPVGQPVSYEQYF TGCAGTGCTAGAGGTCCCGTGGGACAGCCCGTCTCCTACGAGCAGTACTTC
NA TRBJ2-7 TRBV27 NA CASSWTEGFYEQYF TGTGCCAGCAGCTGGACAGAGGGGTTCTACGAGCAGTACTTC
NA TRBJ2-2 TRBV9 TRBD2 CASRPGLGKTGELFF TGTGCCAGCCGGCCGGGACTAGGAAAGACCGGGGAGCTGTTTTTT
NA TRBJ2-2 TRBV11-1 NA CASSLKKLTGKSIGELFF TGTGCCAGCAGCCTAAAGAAATTGACTGGAAAGTCGATCGGGGAGCTGTTTTTT
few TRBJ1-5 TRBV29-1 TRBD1 CSVADRANQPQHF TGCAGCGTTGCGGACAGGGCGAATCAGCCCCAGCATTTT
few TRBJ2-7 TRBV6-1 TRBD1 CASSEVLGQGSYEQYF TGTGCCAGCAGTGAAGTGTTGGGACAGGGATCCTACGAGCAGTACTTC
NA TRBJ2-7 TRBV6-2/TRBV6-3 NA CASSSVTYEQYF TGTGCCAGCAGTTCCGTGACCTACGAGCAGTACTTC
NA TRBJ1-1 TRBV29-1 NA CSVEDPGPRAEAFF TGCAGCGTTGAAGATCCGGGGCCCCGGGCTGAGGCTTTCTTT
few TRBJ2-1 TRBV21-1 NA CASDPGPRGVNEQFF TGTGCCAGCGACCCGGGACCCCGCGGGGTTAATGAGCAGTTCTTC
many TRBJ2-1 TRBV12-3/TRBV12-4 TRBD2 CASSLAGEGEQFF TGTGCCAGCAGTCTAGCGGGAGAGGGTGAGCAGTTCTTC
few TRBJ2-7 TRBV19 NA CASSTRLLSSYEQYF TGTGCCAGTAGTACTCGGCTGCTCAGCTCCTACGAGCAGTACTTC
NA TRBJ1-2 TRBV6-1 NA CASRWTGANGYTF TGTGCCAGCAGGTGGACGGGGGCTAACGGCTACACCTTC
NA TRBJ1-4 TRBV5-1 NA CASSLGLGEKLFF TGCGCCAGCAGCTTGGGCTTGGGTGAAAAACTGTTTTTT
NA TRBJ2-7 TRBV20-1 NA CSATVGYEQYF TGCAGTGCAACCGTGGGATACGAGCAGTACTTC
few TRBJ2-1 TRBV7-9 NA CASNFRTQMNEQFF TGTGCCAGCAACTTCCGGACCCAGATGAATGAGCAGTTCTTC
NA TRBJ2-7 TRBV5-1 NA CASSWADAGPTSYEQYF TGCGCCAGCAGTTGGGCCGATGCGGGGCCTACCTCCTACGAGCAGTACTTC
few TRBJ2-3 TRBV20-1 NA CRVMSGYTDTQYF TGCAGGGTAATGAGCGGGTACACAGATACGCAGTATTTT
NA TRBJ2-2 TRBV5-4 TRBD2 CASGTTVTGELFF TGTGCCAGCGGGACTACAGTTACCGGGGAGCTGTTTTTT
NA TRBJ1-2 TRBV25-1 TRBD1 CASSGYRGQGSNGYTF TGTGCCAGCAGTGGGTACCGGGGACAGGGGAGTAATGGCTACACCTTC
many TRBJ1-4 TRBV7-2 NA CASSGGRKEKLFF TGTGCCAGCAGCGGGGGTAGGAAGGAAAAACTGTTTTTT
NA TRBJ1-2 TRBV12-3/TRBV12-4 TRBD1 CASSPGQGFSSF TGTGCCAGCAGTCCGGGACAGGGATTTTCGAGCTTC
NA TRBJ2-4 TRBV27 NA CASSPPGNIQYF TGTGCCAGCAGTCCCCCGGGAAACATTCAGTACTTC
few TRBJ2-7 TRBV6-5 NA CASSSTGFSYEQYF TGTGCCAGCAGTTCCACAGGGTTCTCCTACGAGCAGTACTTC
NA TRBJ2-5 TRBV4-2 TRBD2 CASSQDTSGAQETQYF TGTGCCAGCAGCCAAGACACTAGCGGGGCCCAAGAGACCCAGTACTTC
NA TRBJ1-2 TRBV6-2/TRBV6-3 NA CASSYVRTSYGYTF TGTGCCAGCAGTTATGTACGTACCAGCTATGGCTACACCTTC
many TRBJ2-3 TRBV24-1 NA CATSDYGGADTQYF TGTGCCACCAGTGATTACGGCGGAGCAGATACGCAGTATTTT
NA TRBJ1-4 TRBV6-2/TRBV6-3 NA CASSYGGGYNEKLFF TGTGCCAGCAGTTACGGCGGTGGATATAATGAAAAACTGTTTTTT
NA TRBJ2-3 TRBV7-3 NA CASSRNRWDADTQYF TGTGCCAGCAGCCGCAACAGGTGGGACGCAGATACGCAGTATTTT
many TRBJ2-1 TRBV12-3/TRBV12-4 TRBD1 CASSPTGVEQFF TGTGCCAGCAGTCCGACAGGGGTTGAGCAGTTCTTC
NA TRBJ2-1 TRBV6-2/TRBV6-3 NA CASSYLRDLYNEQFF TGTGCCAGCAGTTACCTCCGGGATTTATACAATGAGCAGTTCTTC
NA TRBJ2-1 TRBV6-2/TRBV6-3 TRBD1 CASRFGQVRDNEQFF TGTGCCAGCAGATTCGGACAGGTACGGGACAATGAGCAGTTCTTC
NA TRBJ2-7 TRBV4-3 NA CASSQDIQRGSYEQYF TGCGCCAGCAGCCAAGATATTCAACGAGGGAGCTACGAGCAGTACTTC
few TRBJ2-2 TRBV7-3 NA CASSEFAYTGELFF TGTGCCAGCAGCGAGTTTGCGTACACCGGGGAGCTGTTTTTT
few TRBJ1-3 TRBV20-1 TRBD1 CSASPTAGGPGNTIYF TGCAGTGCTAGCCCAACGGCAGGGGGTCCTGGAAACACCATATATTTT
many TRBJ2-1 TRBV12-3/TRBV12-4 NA CASSAGTEQFF TGTGCCAGCAGTGCCGGGACTGAGCAGTTCTTC
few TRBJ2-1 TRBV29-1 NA CSVLFLSSYNEQFF TGCAGCGTTCTATTCCTTAGCTCCTACAATGAGCAGTTCTTC
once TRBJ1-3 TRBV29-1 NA CSVEVRAGGNTIYF TGCAGCGTTGAAGTCAGGGCAGGTGGAAACACCATATATTTT
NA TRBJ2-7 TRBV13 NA CASSLGGLMGEQYF TGTGCCAGCAGCTTAGGCGGGCTTATGGGCGAGCAGTACTTC
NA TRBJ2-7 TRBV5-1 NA CASSPPKGSSDEQYF TGCGCCAGCAGCCCCCCGAAGGGCAGCAGTGACGAGCAGTACTTC
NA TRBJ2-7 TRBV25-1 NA CASRPGGAAVSYEQYF TGTGCCAGCAGACCCGGCGGCGCCGCGGTTAGCTACGAGCAGTACTTC
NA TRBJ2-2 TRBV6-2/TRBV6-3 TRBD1 CASRKTGPNTGELFF TGTGCCAGCAGGAAGACAGGGCCGAACACCGGGGAGCTGTTTTTT
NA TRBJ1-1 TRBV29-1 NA CSVVKGDTEAFF TGCAGCGTTGTTAAGGGGGACACTGAAGCTTTCTTT